This TCR beta chain was identified in a study of T cell changes during pregnancy in multiple sclerosis. The protocol was immunoSEQ multiplex PCR, while the TCRdb copy is restricted to in-frame clones and leaves out a portion. This table holds 60,000 to 75,000 clones, about 91% found once. V was trimmed by 3 bases and J by 10 bases, leaving 15 bases between them. This CDR3 spans 14 amino acids. Germline V gene sequence: CDR1 MGHRA, CDR2 YSYEKL. The V gene is TRBV4-1, the J gene TRBJ1-4, with D possibly TRBD1 on 6 matching bases. The TCR comes from a female donor in good health, enrolled as a control in a pregnancy study. The sequences come from peripheral blood, collected in the second trimester of pregnancy. CDR3 in DNA: TGCGCCAGCAGCCAGCCGCTAAGGGGGAGAAAACTGTTTTTT. It yields the protein CASSQPLRGRKLFF.